This TCR beta chain originates from a study of blood T cell repertoires in COVID-19. In the original processing: Nucleated cell number was recorded as an estimate derived from reference gene primer amplification. The assay was immunoSEQ multiplex PCR, and TCRdb's table has in-frame clones only and misses some. V, J and clone size reflect that table, while D and trimming were determined from the DNA. The sample lists 200,000 to 250,000 clones, roughly 77% occurring once. This CDR3 is built from 13 residues. Germline V CDR1 and CDR2: SNHLY, FYNNEI. V lost 6 bases, J lost 5 bases, and 6 bases stayed unmatched.

Material: PBMCs or T cells enriched from blood (not recorded which). The chain recombines TRBV2 with TRBJ2-5, with TRBD2 identical over 7 bases. The TCR comes from a man aged 35 to 55 who had recovered from COVID-19. As DNA, the CDR3 is TGTGCCAGCAGGAGGGGAGGGCTGGAGACCCAGTACTTC. Amino acid sequence: CASRRGGLETQYF.